Presented here are 29 T cell receptor beta chains from one specimen sequenced in a study of cytomegalovirus exposure and HLA in healthy donors. Clones were read by immunoSEQ multiplex PCR, and TCRdb kept only the in-frame ones, dropping some. This table has 240,000 or so clones, more than 75% appearing once. The specimen was PBMCs. These receptors came from a woman between 25 and 40 years old in good health and CMV-seropositive.

This clone was found a few times. The chain carries TRBV7-2 and TRBJ1-5, with TRBD1 matching over 7 bases. The CDR3 is made up of 16 amino acids. The ends lost 1 base at V and 6 bases at J; junction bases unmatched: 9. CDR1 SGHTA and CDR2 FQGNSA come from the germline V gene. CDR3 coding DNA: TGTGCCAGCAGCTTAGAGGCAGGGCGGACAGGTCAGCCCCAGCATTTT. Translated, it gives CASSLEAGRTGQPQHF.

The sample holds one count of this clone. V and J are TRBV30 and TRBJ2-5; D is perhaps TRBD1 (5 bases). The V end lost 0 bases, the J end lost 4 bases, and 6 bases lay between the germline ends. Looked up from germline, CDR1 is GTSNPN and CDR2 is SVGIG (reference sequence). This CDR3 has 12 residues. The chain's CDR3 is CAWSVGVETQYF. The CDR3 nucleotides are TGTGCCTGGAGTGTAGGGGTAGAGACCCAGTACTTC. Variable domain in full (rest from reference TRBV30 and TRBJ2-5): SQTIHQWPATLVQPVGSPLSLECTVEGTSNPNLYWYRQAAGRGLQLLFYSVGIGQISSEVPQNLSASRPQDRQFILSSKKLLLSDSGFYLCAWSVGVETQYFGPGTRLLVL.

V and J are TRBV11-3 and TRBJ2-5, with D perhaps TRBD2 (6 bases). The germline V gene encodes CDR1 SGHNT and CDR2 YENEEA. V shed 5 bases and J shed 3 bases, with 22 bases lying between them. CDR3 length: 17 residues. The CDR3 DNA reads as TGTGCCAGCAGCCTCTCGACCCACAGTCCGGGGGAAGAGACCCAGTACTTC. It yields the protein CASSLSTHSPGEETQYF.

This chain uses TRBV5-8 with TRBJ1-2, with a weak D call TRBD1 (5 bases). The length of the CDR3 is 17 residues. CDR1 SGHTS and CDR2 YDEGEE come from the germline V gene. The germline V and J ends were trimmed by 4 bases and 4 bases, with 23 bases remaining between them. The CDR3 DNA is TGTGCCAGCAGCCGCGCCGGGACTTCCCTGAAGGGCTATGGCTACACCTTC. This codes for CASSRAGTSLKGYGYTF.

V usage is TRBV7-9 and J usage is TRBJ1-1, with D maybe TRBD1 (5 bases). V lost 5 bases to trimming and J lost 1 base, with 23 bases between them. CDR1 is SEHNR, CDR2 FQNEAQ, per germline (reference sequence). The CDR3 extends over 18 amino acids. CDR3 sequence reads: CASSRGPSRQRRNTEAFF. The CDR3 DNA sequence: TGTGCCAGCAGCCGAGGCCCCTCAAGACAGAGACGGAACACTGAAGCTTTCTTT.

V gene TRBV27 combines with J gene TRBJ2-3; TRBD2 matches at 9 bases. Germline CDR1 reads MNHEY; CDR2 reads SMNVEV (reference sequence). Trimming removed 5 bases from V and 5 bases from J; junction bases left unmatched: 8. The CDR3 covers 15 residues. For the CDR3, the DNA is TGTGCCAGCAGTCGGCGACTAGCGGCGGGAGATACGCAGTATTTT. It yields the protein CASSRRLAAGDTQYF.

The chain joins TRBV5-8 to TRBJ2-2; 8 bases are a match to TRBD1. V gave up 3 bases and J gave up 6 bases; unmatched junction bases: 7. The CDR3 totals 15 residues. Per germline, CDR1 SGHTS and CDR2 YDEGEE. The CDR3: CASSSRGPTAGELFF. The CDR3 region has the DNA TGTGCCAGCAGCTCCAGGGGGCCGACGGCCGGGGAGCTGTTTTTT.

V and J are TRBV18 and TRBJ1-2; D not resolved. V was pared by 3 bases and J by 7 bases, with 18 bases between. The CDR3 sequence is 15 residues long. CDR1 is KGHSH and CDR2 is LQKENI in the germline V gene. The CDR3 coding sequence is TGTGCCAGCTCACCCCTCGATCTCGGGTCAAGTGGCTACACCTTC. It is translated as CASSPLDLGSSGYTF.

This clone was recorded once. The rearrangement uses TRBV14 and TRBJ2-1; TRBD2 aligns across 8 bases. J was trimmed by 7 bases and V by 0 bases; bases with no gene match: 17. CDR1 is SGHDN and CDR2 is FVKESK in the germline V gene. The CDR3 is made up of 19 amino acids. In DNA, the CDR3 is TGTGCCAGCAGCCAAGATCCTCTGTTAGCGGGGTACCTCGGGAATGAGCAGTTCTTC. This encodes CASSQDPLLAGYLGNEQFF.

V usage is TRBV6-6 and J usage is TRBJ2-7, with 9 nucleotides matching TRBD1. The V gene end was trimmed by 6 bases and the J gene end by 3 bases; junction bases not matched to a gene: 6. The CDR3 consists of 14 residues. Per the germline V gene, CDR1 is MNHNY and CDR2 is SVGAGI (reference sequence). The CDR3 protein is CASRPGQGHYEQYF. The DNA for the CDR3 is TGTGCCAGCAGACCGGGACAGGGACACTACGAGCAGTACTTC.

As DNA, the CDR3 is TGTGCCAGCAAAAGGACAGGGGTACTTGGACAGCCCCAGCATTTT. Translating gives CASKRTGVLGQPQHF. The V call is TRBV2, the J call TRBJ1-5, with 9 bases aligning to TRBD1. V lost 7 bases, J lost 7 bases, and 11 bases stayed unmatched. Germline V gene data show CDR1 as SNHLY and CDR2 as FYNNEI. The CDR3 totals 15 residues.

This rearrangement joins TRBV6-6 to TRBJ2-3; D may be TRBD2 (6 bases). V was pared by 2 bases and J by 2 bases, with 14 bases between. Germline CDR1 and CDR2: MNHNY and SVGAGI (reference sequence). This CDR3 has 16 residues. CDR3 in DNA: TGTGCCAGCAGTTACGGGGACTCCTTCTACACAGATACGCAGTATTTT. Protein sequence: CASSYGDSFYTDTQYF.

This chain uses TRBV7-9 with TRBJ2-2; 10 bases fit TRBD2. V lost 3 bases and J lost 6; bases outside the gene matches: 1. The germline V gene encodes CDR1 SEHNR and CDR2 FQNEAQ (reference sequence). The CDR3 is 14 amino acids. For the CDR3, the DNA is TGTGCCAGCAGCTTCGGACTAGCGGCCGGGGAGCTGTTTTTT. As protein: CASSFGLAAGELFF.

The chain links TRBV9 to TRBJ2-1, with 13 positions matching TRBD2. The germline V gene encodes CDR1 SGDLS and CDR2 YYNGEE. This CDR3 has 16 residues. Trimming cost V 4 bases and J 6 bases; bases outside gene matches: 7. The CDR3, as DNA: TGTGCCAGCAGCTTGGTAGGACTAGCGGGAGTCAATGAGCAGTTCTTC. Translated, it gives CASSLVGLAGVNEQFF.

The gene calls are TRBV29-1 and TRBJ1-2, with TRBD1 matching 8 bases. The CDR3 covers 14 residues. Germline CDR1 is SQVTM and CDR2 is ANQGSEA. Trimming took 6 bases from V and 8 from J; bases not matched to a gene: 14. CDR3 sequence: CSVERTGITQGYTF. Here the CDR3 DNA reads TGCAGCGTCGAAAGGACAGGGATAACTCAGGGCTACACCTTC.

The genes are TRBV27 and TRBJ2-7, with D perhaps matching TRBD2 (5 bases). Trimming left V 4 bases short and J 5 bases short, with 15 bases between. The germline V gene has CDR1 MNHEY and CDR2 SMNVEV (reference sequence). The length of the CDR3 is 14 residues. The CDR3 region has the DNA TGTGCCAGCAGTTCTATCCCGGGAAACCACGAGCAGTACTTC. This translates into CASSSIPGNHEQYF.

This chain joins TRBV4-2 and TRBJ1-5; D is perhaps TRBD1 (6 bases). CDR3 size: 18 residues. Trimming cost V 1 base and J 0 bases, with 16 bases left between them. Germline V CDR1 and CDR2: LGHNA, YNFKEQ. The CDR3 DNA is TGTGCCAGCAGCCAAGTCCGGGGCCCAGGGGATAGCAATCAGCCCCAGCATTTT. Translation gives CASSQVRGPGDSNQPQHF.

This clone has a single count. The chain carries TRBV4-1 and TRBJ2-7, with TRBD1 identical over 9 bases. Trimming cost V 1 base and J 2 bases; bases outside gene matches: 3. Germline assignment: CDR1 MGHRA and CDR2 YSYEKL. CDR3 length: 15 amino acids. CDR3 DNA: TGCGCCAGCAGCCAAGCCGGGACAGGGACCTACGAGCAGTACTTC. Translated: CASSQAGTGTYEQYF.

The J gene is TRBJ1-5, the V gene TRBV7-9, with TRBD1 as a possible D gene (6 bases). The V and J ends lost 1 base and 3 bases respectively, with 10 bases between them. The CDR3 covers 15 residues. CDR1 and CDR2 (germline): SEHNR, FQNEAQ (reference sequence). The CDR3 is CASSLDGQFNQPQHF. The CDR3 DNA reads TGTGCCAGCAGCTTAGATGGACAGTTCAATCAGCCCCAGCATTTT.

The genes are TRBV7-9 and TRBJ2-5; D is ambiguous. The CDR3 totals 13 residues. The ends were cut back, 2 bases at V and 4 bases at J, with 8 bases in the middle. Germline V gene data show CDR1 as SEHNR and CDR2 as FQNEAQ (reference sequence). CDR3 bases: TGTGCCAGCAGCTTAACAGTTCCAGAGACCCAGTACTTC. Its protein product is CASSLTVPETQYF.

The J gene is TRBJ2-5, the V gene TRBV30, with D perhaps matching TRBD2 (6 bases). V dropped 4 bases and J dropped 2 bases, with 20 bases sitting between them. The CDR3 extends over 16 amino acids. CDR1 GTSNPN and CDR2 SVGIG come from the germline V gene (reference sequence). In DNA, the CDR3 is TGTGCCTGGACCCGGCCGGGAGCTACCATACAAGAGACCCAGTACTTC. Translating it yields CAWTRPGATIQETQYF. The whole variable domain, remainder taken from reference TRBV30 and TRBJ2-5, is SQTIHQWPATLVQPVGSPLSLECTVEGTSNPNLYWYRQAAGRGLQLLFYSVGIGQISSEVPQNLSASRPQDRQFILSSKKLLLSDSGFYLCAWTRPGATIQETQYFGPGTRLLVL.

The chain recombines TRBV2 with TRBJ2-3; D possibly corresponds to TRBD2 (5 bases). Germline V gives CDR1 SNHLY, CDR2 FYNNEI. Trimming pared 0 bases from V and 5 bases from J, leaving 15 bases between. CDR3 length: 16 residues. The CDR3 region is CASSEAKMVGGDTQYF. In DNA form, the CDR3 reads TGTGCCAGCAGTGAAGCCAAGATGGTTGGAGGAGATACGCAGTATTTT.

The genes are TRBV7-9 and TRBJ2-3; D is ambiguous. Germline CDR1 is SEHNR and CDR2 is FQNEAQ (reference sequence). V lost 4 bases to trimming and J lost 0 bases, with 11 bases between them. There are 15 residues in the CDR3. CDR3 DNA sequence: TGTGCCAGCAGCTCCTCCCCCTATAGCACAGATACGCAGTATTTT. Protein: CASSSSPYSTDTQYF.

This sequence joins TRBV28 and TRBJ2-1; TRBD2 matches at 9 bases. CDR3 length equals 13 residues. Germline V gives CDR1 MDHEN, CDR2 SYDVKM. With 8 bases clipped from V and 5 bases from J, the junction kept 4 bases outside the gene matches. The CDR3 reads CASPTSGNNEQFF. In DNA form, the CDR3 reads TGTGCCAGCCCGACTAGCGGAAACAATGAGCAGTTCTTC.

The chain employs TRBV19 and TRBJ2-1; TRBD2 matches 8 bases. The V gene end was trimmed by 8 bases and the J gene end by 5 bases; junction bases not matched to a gene: 8. The germline V gene encodes CDR1 LNHDA and CDR2 SQIVND (reference sequence). The CDR3 contains 14 residues. The CDR3 region has the DNA TGTGCCAGTGAAGTAGCGGGGCTAAACAATGAGCAGTTCTTC. Translation gives CASEVAGLNNEQFF.

This clone was observed a single time. The CDR3 loop reads CASSPPEGNYGYTF. The CDR3 coding sequence is TGTGCCAGCTCACCACCCGAGGGAAACTATGGCTACACCTTC. The rearrangement links TRBV18 to TRBJ1-2; D uncertain. The CDR3 runs 14 residues. The V gene lost 0 bases and the J gene lost 2 bases, with 7 bases spanning the gap. Germline V gene data show CDR1 as KGHSH and CDR2 as LQKENI.

This sequence joins TRBV7-2 and TRBJ2-3; possibly TRBD2 for D (6 bases). The CDR3 is 15 residues long. Trimming stripped 2 bases from V and 0 bases from J, with 9 bases between. Looked up from germline, CDR1 is SGHTA and CDR2 is FQGNSA. The CDR3 bases are TGTGCCAGCAGCTTAATAGGGACTAGCACAGATACGCAGTATTTT. Its translation is CASSLIGTSTDTQYF.

This clone was observed a single time. This rearrangement joins TRBV18 to TRBJ2-7, with 8 bases fitting TRBD1. This CDR3 has 14 residues. The J segment lost 3 bases and the V segment lost 5 bases, leaving 6 bases of the junction unmatched. CDR1 is KGHSH and CDR2 is LQKENI in the germline V gene. CDR3 loop: CASSEDRVIYEQYF. CDR3 bases: TGTGCCAGCTCAGAGGACAGGGTGATCTACGAGCAGTACTTC.

CDR3 in amino acids: CASSDPRPNEQFF. The CDR3 DNA is TGTGCCAGCAGTGATCCTAGGCCCAATGAGCAGTTCTTC. The chain is built from TRBV25-1 and TRBJ2-1; D is undetermined. The V gene lost 3 bases and the J gene lost 6 bases, with 9 bases spanning the gap. Germline assignment: CDR1 MGHDK and CDR2 SYGVNS. The CDR3 runs 13 residues.